The 5 T cell receptor beta chains reported below all come from one sample, sequenced in a study of blood T cell repertoires in COVID-19. Repertoires were generated with immunoSEQ multiplex PCR, while TCRdb's copy carries only in-frame clones and drops some. The table records some 380,000 clones, around 87% of them present only once. The sequenced material came from PBMCs or T cells enriched from blood (not recorded which). These receptors were collected from a young man who had recovered from COVID-19.

In this sample, this clone turned up once. V is TRBV30 and J is TRBJ2-3; D is unresolved. CDR3 length equals 11 residues. V was clipped by 2 bases and J by 6 bases, with 6 bases between them. Germline V gene lookup returns CDR1 GTSNPN and CDR2 SVGIG (reference sequence). CDR3: CAWSLPDTQYF. The CDR3 DNA reads as TGTGCCTGGAGTCTTCCGGATACGCAGTATTTT. The full variable domain, with the rest looked up from reference TRBV30 and TRBJ2-3, is SQTIHQWPATLVQPVGSPLSLECTVEGTSNPNLYWYRQAAGRGLQLLFYSVGIGQISSEVPQNLSASRPQDRQFILSSKKLLLSDSGFYLCAWSLPDTQYFGPGTRLTVL.

J is TRBJ1-2 and V is TRBV30; perhaps TRBD1 as D (5 bases). The CDR3 has 15 amino acids. Per germline, CDR1 GTSNPN and CDR2 SVGIG (reference sequence). V was cut by 4 bases and J by 0 bases, with 15 bases left in between. This CDR3 reads CAWTGGAAANYGYTF. The CDR3 DNA sequence: TGTGCCTGGACCGGAGGGGCAGCAGCTAACTATGGCTACACCTTC.

The chain joins TRBV11-2 to TRBJ1-2; TRBD1 might be the D (6 bases). Germline V gene lookup returns CDR1 SGHAT and CDR2 FQNNGV. The CDR3 has 15 residues. V was cut by 4 bases and J by 7 bases, with 19 bases left in between. The CDR3 sequence: CASSSSPGARRGYTF. The CDR3, as DNA: TGTGCCAGCAGCTCATCCCCAGGGGCAAGGCGTGGCTACACCTTC.

The chain couples TRBV10-3 to TRBJ1-5; possibly TRBD1 for D (6 bases). The CDR3 has 13 amino acids. Germline assignment: CDR1 ENHRY and CDR2 SYGVKD. Trimming took 8 bases from V and 4 from J, leaving 12 bases between them. DNA of the CDR3: TGTGCCATCCACAGGGACCGGAATCAGCCCCAGCATTTT. Protein sequence: CAIHRDRNQPQHF.

The V gene is TRBV4-1, the J gene TRBJ1-1; D gene uncertain. V lost 4 bases, J lost 3 bases, and 21 bases lay in between. The V gene's germline CDR1 is MGHRA and CDR2 YSYEKL. The CDR3 length is 17 residues. Here the CDR3 reads CASSPNPTYTDYTEAFF. CDR3 bases: TGCGCCAGCAGCCCGAATCCGACCTATACAGATTACACTGAAGCTTTCTTT.